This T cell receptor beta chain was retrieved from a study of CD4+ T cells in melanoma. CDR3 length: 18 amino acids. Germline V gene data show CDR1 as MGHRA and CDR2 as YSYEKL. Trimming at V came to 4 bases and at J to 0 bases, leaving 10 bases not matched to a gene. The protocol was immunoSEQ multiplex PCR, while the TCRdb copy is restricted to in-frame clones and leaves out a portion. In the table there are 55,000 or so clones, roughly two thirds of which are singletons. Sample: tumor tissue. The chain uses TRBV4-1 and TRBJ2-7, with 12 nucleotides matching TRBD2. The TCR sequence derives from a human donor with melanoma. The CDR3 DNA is TGCGCCAGCAGCCCAGTCCAGACTAGCGGGGGCCACTCCTACGAGCAGTACTTC. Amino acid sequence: CASSPVQTSGGHSYEQYF.